Below, one T cell receptor (beta chain) is given with its context. Its antigen remains unknown. This specimen comes from a study of T cell responses to AZD1222 COVID-19 vaccine. General observations from the study: The number of AZD1222 recipients seropositive at baseline was only six. Without day 14 samples, only post-peak T cell repertoires were studied. Donors were mostly white British, more females; clonal diversity possibly underestimated. Regions 160-218 and 743-854 dominated among vaccine-associated CD4 TCRs spanning spike.

The trim removed 6 bases at V and 6 bases at J, leaving 11 bases unmatched. This CDR3 has 15 amino acids. CDR1 MNHEY and CDR2 SVGAGI come from the germline V gene. The repertoire was sequenced with immunoSEQ multiplex PCR; TCRdb's copy has only in-frame clones and lacks some. Of tens of thousands of clones listed, approximately 90% are singletons. The sequencing here drew on peripheral blood, taken on day 0 of AZD1222 vaccination. The chain joins TRBV6-5 to TRBJ1-1, with 9 nucleotides matching TRBD1. The source of this sequence is an adult in good health. CDR3 protein: CASRPRQGVVPEAFF. CDR3 DNA: TGTGCCAGCAGACCCAGACAGGGGGTTGTCCCTGAAGCTTTCTTT.